Reported below is one TCR beta chain. What it binds is not known. Sequencing was performed with immunoSEQ multiplex PCR; in TCRdb, only in-frame clones are kept and a portion is missing. This sample has 2 million to 2.5 million clones, with roughly 96% found just once. Donors comprised healthy HIV-negative adults lacking recent acute infections or vaccinations. Caucasian adults residing in Nashville, Tennessee made up all the donors. CD4+ cells yielded CD45RA+ naive and CD45RA-negative memory subsets. This record belongs to a study of shared clonotypes between healthy human individuals. Germline assignment: CDR1 MNHNS and CDR2 SASEGT. V was pared by 4 bases and J by 0 bases, with 13 bases between. The CDR3 runs to 15 residues. General study results and limits: Exclusively blood specimens were collected; tissue repertoires likely differ.

Sequenced input: naive CD4+ T cells sorted from blood. Subset indicated: CD45RA+ positively selected. This chain uses TRBV6-1 with TRBJ2-7, with D tentatively TRBD1 (5 bases). This clonotype was obtained from a man younger than 35 in good health. The CDR3 loop reads CASSVQGQGSYEQYF. The CDR3 DNA is TGTGCCAGCAGTGTCCAAGGGCAGGGCTCCTACGAGCAGTACTTC.